These T cell receptor beta chains were read from a single sample in a study of CD8 T cells in ankylosing spondylitis. TCRdb re-derived calls from the 5' RACE reads in MiXCR, one entry per CDR3 protein. The sample includes 500,000 or so distinct CDR3 sequences, roughly 5.3% of them seen just once. The sample was blood, either unsorted or a sorted T cell fraction (not recorded which). The receptors stem from a male donor with ankylosing spondylitis. CDR3s leave out the opening cysteine and the closing phenylalanine or tryptophan.

v_gene: TRBV12-3/TRBV12-4
j_gene: TRBJ2-5
CDR3aa: ASSLTQGVEETQY

v_gene: TRBV6-1
j_gene: TRBJ2-5
CDR3aa: ASSETGAQETQY

v_gene: TRBV29-1
j_gene: TRBJ2-7
CDR3aa: SVDRQGSTYEQY

v_gene: TRBV20-1
j_gene: TRBJ2-1
CDR3aa: SAMTSGGASSYNEQF

v_gene: TRBV29-1
j_gene: TRBJ2-1
CDR3aa: SVRLAGGGSYNEQF

v_gene: TRBV4-2
j_gene: TRBJ2-4
CDR3aa: ASSPGQLAKNIQY

v_gene: TRBV7-2
j_gene: TRBJ2-5
CDR3aa: ASSLVGRVGETQY

v_gene: TRBV15
j_gene: TRBJ2-7
CDR3aa: ATSGSGTGAYEQY

v_gene: TRBV30
j_gene: TRBJ1-5
CDR3aa: AWSTGGNQPQH

v_gene: TRBV6-1
j_gene: TRBJ1-5
CDR3aa: ASSEVNSHNQPQH

v_gene: TRBV6-2/TRBV6-3
j_gene: TRBJ2-7
CDR3aa: ASSSPGLAGLYEQY

v_gene: TRBV5-1
j_gene: TRBJ2-7
CDR3aa: ASSFSVAYEQY

v_gene: TRBV7-9
j_gene: TRBJ2-1
CDR3aa: ASSLGDRSSYNEQF

v_gene: TRBV7-9
j_gene: TRBJ1-4
CDR3aa: ASSLARGDEKLF

v_gene: TRBV6-5
j_gene: TRBJ2-7
CDR3aa: ASSYSQGSSYEQY

v_gene: TRBV11-2
j_gene: TRBJ2-5
CDR3aa: ASSWRAGSETQY

v_gene: TRBV12-3/TRBV12-4
j_gene: TRBJ1-2
CDR3aa: ASTPGTVPYGYT

v_gene: TRBV6-2/TRBV6-3
j_gene: TRBJ1-5
CDR3aa: ASSYVDPGQPQH

v_gene: TRBV6-2/TRBV6-3
j_gene: TRBJ2-2
CDR3aa: ASSYGSGTMNTGELF

v_gene: TRBV5-6
j_gene: TRBJ2-2
CDR3aa: ARSPGAFTGELF

v_gene: TRBV5-1
j_gene: TRBJ2-7
CDR3aa: ASRRDYEQY

v_gene: TRBV27
j_gene: TRBJ1-2
CDR3aa: ASSYHTGTTDGYT

v_gene: TRBV12-3/TRBV12-4
j_gene: TRBJ1-2
CDR3aa: ASRGGPGYGYT

v_gene: TRBV7-2
j_gene: TRBJ1-5
CDR3aa: ASSLAGGPNQPQH

v_gene: TRBV20-1
j_gene: TRBJ1-5
CDR3aa: SAGGQAIRPQH

v_gene: TRBV29-1
j_gene: TRBJ2-7
CDR3aa: SVNRGYEQY

v_gene: TRBV20-1
j_gene: TRBJ1-1
CDR3aa: SARVPQGANTEAF

v_gene: TRBV6-1
j_gene: TRBJ1-1
CDR3aa: ASTLTPKGTEAF

v_gene: TRBV27
j_gene: TRBJ2-7
CDR3aa: ASRDGRTEQY

v_gene: TRBV24-1
j_gene: TRBJ2-2
CDR3aa: ATSGRTGGTGELF

v_gene: TRBV24-1
j_gene: TRBJ2-2
CDR3aa: ATSEPSGSLDGELF

v_gene: TRBV5-1
j_gene: TRBJ2-7
CDR3aa: ASSLDPTDLYEQY

v_gene: TRBV20-1
j_gene: TRBJ2-1
CDR3aa: SAPGGDVYNEQF

v_gene: TRBV7-2
j_gene: TRBJ2-7
CDR3aa: ASSPRTSGRWYEQY

v_gene: TRBV27
j_gene: TRBJ1-2
CDR3aa: ASSLFWRGSGGYT

v_gene: TRBV20-1
j_gene: TRBJ1-5
CDR3aa: SARDDQGVINQPQH

v_gene: TRBV10-3
j_gene: TRBJ2-3
CDR3aa: AISESRETHNTDTQY

v_gene: TRBV5-1
j_gene: TRBJ1-5
CDR3aa: ASSQGHSNQPQH

v_gene: TRBV6-1
j_gene: TRBJ1-4
CDR3aa: ASSPRGEGLKKLF

v_gene: TRBV27
j_gene: TRBJ2-3
CDR3aa: ASSFLLGTDTQY

v_gene: TRBV20-1
j_gene: TRBJ2-3
CDR3aa: SATIADTQY